The clone carrying this T cell receptor beta chain is a singleton in its sample. Other DNA sequences within the sample encode an identical CDR3. This sample is part of a study of blood T cell repertoires in COVID-19. Study in general: Acute and convalescent COVID-19 specimens originated in the United States, Italy and Spain. PBMCs, B-cell-depleted T cells, or T cells provided the cDNA or gDNA that made up the material.

Per the original data handling: Nucleated cell number was recorded as an estimate derived from reference gene primer amplification. Sequencing was performed with immunoSEQ multiplex PCR; in TCRdb, only in-frame clones are kept and a portion is missing. The V and J calls and clone size were taken over from that table, and D and trimming were inferred from the DNA. Among approximately 270,000 clones listed, about 90% were seen once. CDR1 is MDHEN and CDR2 is SYDVKM in the germline V gene. CDR3 size: 13 residues. Trimming stripped 5 bases from V and 2 bases from J, with 9 bases between. This TCR came from a man between 18 and 29 years old with active or convalescent COVID-19. The sample taken for sequencing was peripheral blood. The chain employs TRBV28 and TRBJ1-2; possible D gene TRBD1, 6 bases. CDR3 region: CASSPGQNYGYTF. The CDR3, as DNA: TGTGCCAGCAGTCCTGGACAGAACTATGGCTACACCTTC.